The clone carrying this T cell receptor (beta chain) was counted once. The data belong to a study of shared clonotypes between healthy human individuals. The authors ran the assay at deep level. Using immunoSEQ multiplex PCR, the repertoire was profiled, and TCRdb retains in-frame clones only, with some absent. The table shows over 850,000 clones, with roughly 74% occurring only once. CDR1 and CDR2 from the germline V gene are SQVTM and ANQGSEA. The CDR3 extends over 12 amino acids. Trimming cost V 6 bases and J 7 bases; bases outside gene matches: 6. The chain employs TRBV29-1 and TRBJ2-1, with 7 bases lining up with TRBD2. The specimen sequenced was memory CD4+ T cells from PBMCs. Subset meaning: CD45RA-negative fraction. The TCR comes from a man aged 18 to 30 in good health. Some clones in this sample may be carry-over from other donors' samples. This chain's CDR3 is CSVGRAGNEQFF. As DNA, the CDR3 is TGCAGCGTAGGGAGGGCTGGAAATGAGCAGTTCTTC.